This is a list of T cell receptor beta chains from one sample in a study of breast tumors, draining lymph nodes, adjacent tissues. TCRdb reanalysed the multiplex PCR reads using MiXCR and keeps one entry per CDR3 protein. The sample shows around 140,000 distinct CDR3 sequences, less than 35% of them seen only once. Sequencing was carried out using axillary lymph node tissue. Receptor source: a female donor with breast cancer. Some clones in this sample may be carry-over from other donors' samples. CDR3s include the opening cysteine and the closing phenylalanine or tryptophan.

V: TRBV20-1
J: TRBJ2-1
CDR3: CSARKVGGNEQFF

V: TRBV9
J: TRBJ1-5
CDR3: CASSVVGGGGQPQHF

V: TRBV13
J: TRBJ2-7
CDR3: CASSVPGYEQYF

V: TRBV20-1
J: TRBJ1-6
CDR3: CSARAGGMRDSPLHF

V: TRBV3-1
J: TRBJ1-2
CDR3: CASTSWGTYGYTF

V: TRBV6-2/TRBV6-3
J: TRBJ1-6
CDR3: CASSRHMTAPNHSPLHF

V: TRBV20-1
J: TRBJ1-5
CDR3: CSARDRGSYEPQHF

V: TRBV5-1
J: TRBJ2-5
CDR3: CASSRSQETHYF

V: TRBV5-5
J: TRBJ1-4
CDR3: CASSFMGGSDGKLFF

V: TRBV2
J: TRBJ1-3
CDR3: CASSSSRDYGNTIYF

V: TRBV7-2
J: TRBJ1-2
CDR3: CASSEGQLSYGYTF

V: TRBV7-8
J: TRBJ2-1
CDR3: CASSQTGQGIEQFF

V: TRBV14
J: TRBJ1-6
CDR3: CAGGRLGGGESPLHF

V: TRBV7-6
J: TRBJ2-3
CDR3: CASSVAGGLTDTQYF

V: TRBV6-1
J: TRBJ1-5
CDR3: CASSQAGGTVTLSNQPQHF

V: TRBV2
J: TRBJ2-1
CDR3: CASSEVVAGGQGEQFF

V: TRBV5-1
J: TRBJ1-6
CDR3: CASSSNRGSPLHF

V: TRBV4-3
J: TRBJ2-6
CDR3: CVSSQNHGANVLTF

V: TRBV7-2
J: TRBJ1-2
CDR3: CASSSTGTAPTLYGYTF

V: TRBV4-1
J: TRBJ2-2
CDR3: CASSPLGGANTGELFF

V: TRBV2
J: TRBJ1-4
CDR3: CASRRGANEKLFF

V: TRBV20-1
J: TRBJ2-4
CDR3: CSASPGQLLAKNIQYF

V: TRBV7-3
J: TRBJ1-5
CDR3: CASSLPGQGAENSNQPQHF

V: TRBV2
J: TRBJ2-3
CDR3: CASSEALAGDTQCF

V: TRBV3-1
J: TRBJ1-1
CDR3: CASSQRGTEAFF

V: TRBV7-2
J: TRBJ2-2
CDR3: CASSPTGGELFF

V: TRBV20-1
J: TRBJ1-3
CDR3: CSACGSTGNTIYF

V: TRBV20-1
J: TRBJ1-1
CDR3: CSARILGQMNTEAFF

V: TRBV20-1
J: TRBJ1-4
CDR3: CSASTGGREKLFF

V: TRBV19
J: TRBJ1-6
CDR3: CASRPDPTGNSPLHF

V: TRBV6-1
J: TRBJ2-1
CDR3: CASSLERGPYNEQFF

V: TRBV29-1
J: TRBJ1-2
CDR3: CSVEIYGAAYGYTF

V: TRBV19
J: TRBJ1-1
CDR3: CASSISSGNTEAFF

V: TRBV29-1
J: TRBJ2-1
CDR3: CSPAGFSYNEQFF

V: TRBV19
J: TRBJ1-2
CDR3: CASSIVMGGRYGYTF

V: TRBV10-1
J: TRBJ2-2
CDR3: CASRAGELFF

V: TRBV18
J: TRBJ1-5
CDR3: CASSPWDRGNQPQHF

V: TRBV9
J: TRBJ1-6
CDR3: CASSVGVWDSPLHF

V: TRBV7-3
J: TRBJ2-1
CDR3: CASSLGRGGDNEQFF

V: TRBV19
J: TRBJ2-1
CDR3: CASSIGDRVRNEQFF

V: TRBV2
J: TRBJ2-1
CDR3: CASSTLAGGSTDTQFF

V: TRBV7-9
J: TRBJ2-1
CDR3: CASSPTRGDNEQFF

V: TRBV6-2/TRBV6-3
J: TRBJ2-1
CDR3: CASSHSIPGGLNEQFF

V: TRBV5-1
J: TRBJ2-3
CDR3: CASSWTGNPVADTQYF

V: TRBV9
J: TRBJ2-1
CDR3: CASSLPGVGEQFF

V: TRBV7-9
J: TRBJ2-1
CDR3: CASSLFASGGWDGYNEQFF

V: TRBV6-5
J: TRBJ2-5
CDR3: CASSRGQDKETQYF

V: TRBV12-3/TRBV12-4
J: TRBJ1-1
CDR3: CASRGQTNTEAFF

V: TRBV2
J: TRBJ2-4
CDR3: CASSELAGAKNIQYF

V: TRBV6-6
J: TRBJ1-6
CDR3: CASRPTWVGVNGSPLHF

V: TRBV20-1
J: TRBJ1-3
CDR3: CSARRRQGGNTIYF

V: TRBV12-3/TRBV12-4
J: TRBJ2-5
CDR3: CASSYGWQETQYF

V: TRBV11-2
J: TRBJ1-2
CDR3: CASSFDPGQGIYGYTF